This TCR beta chain was captured by sequencing in a study of identical twins' blood T cells. Across the study: About 6 alpha and roughly six beta libraries together yielded tens of millions of reads.

There are 13 residues in the CDR3. Germline CDR1 reads SNHLY; CDR2 reads FYNNEI. Whole-study results and caveats: Shared CDR3 clonotype counts tracked mainly the product of cloneset sizes.

This clonotype was seen a few times. What it binds is not known. TCR cDNA libraries came from RNA via a modified published protocol. TCRdb recomputed calls from the 5' RACE reads with MiXCR, one row per CDR3 protein. The profile shows about 370,000 distinct CDR3 sequences, roughly 31% of them singletons. Sequenced sample: PBMCs. The chain employs TRBV2 and TRBJ2-4; D call uncertain. The TCR comes from a woman aged 18 to 55 in good health. CDR3 nucleotide sequence: TGTGCGACCCACGAAGGGTCCAAAAACATTCAGTACTTC. The encoded protein is CATHEGSKNIQYF.